Sequencing of this T cell receptor beta chain was carried out in a study of blood T cell repertoires in COVID-19. Sequencing was performed with immunoSEQ multiplex PCR; in TCRdb, only in-frame clones are kept and a portion is missing. The repertoire holds 130,000 to 150,000 clones, with about 87% as singletons. Trimming cost V 5 bases and J 0 bases, with 14 bases left between them. This CDR3 comprises 16 residues. CDR1 and CDR2 from the germline V gene are SQVTM and ANQGSEA. The source is a woman in her 50s with acute or convalescent COVID-19. Input material: peripheral blood. The chain joins TRBV29-1 to TRBJ2-6, with TRBD1 as a possible D gene (7 bases). The CDR3 sequence: CSVRGRGDSGANVLTF. Written as DNA, the CDR3 is TGCAGCGTTCGCGGCAGGGGGGACTCTGGGGCCAACGTCCTGACTTTC.